One T cell receptor beta chain is described in this entry. This sample was included in a study of OX40 agonist ivuxolimab in advanced cancers. The CDR3 has 18 amino acids. Germline CDR1 MGHRA, CDR2 YSYEKL. Trimming removed 0 bases from V and 5 bases from J, with 22 bases in between. The protocol was immunoSEQ multiplex PCR, while the TCRdb copy is restricted to in-frame clones and leaves out a portion. The data hold roughly 72,000 clones, with around 94% observed a single time. The source material was CD4+ or CD8+ T cells sorted from blood, sampled in a trial of the OX40 agonist ivuxolimab. The origin of this receptor is an adult with an advanced solid tumor such as melanoma, head and neck, liver or kidney cancer. V is TRBV4-1 and J is TRBJ1-2; tentatively, D is TRBD1 (6 bases). The DNA of the CDR3 is TGCGCCAGCAGCCAAGAAAGAACTACAGGGTTTAGGGTGTATGGCTACACCTTC. Protein product: CASSQERTTGFRVYGYTF.